This T cell receptor (beta chain) was captured in a study of resident and recirculating memory T cells in vitiligo. As for the study in general: Shave-biopsy epidermis from lesional and nonlesional skin was sequenced alongside PBMCs. Study results and caveats: Sequences differed between biopsy sites and patients, suggesting private specificity.

Concerning this clone: Its cognate antigen is unknown.

Measured with immunoSEQ multiplex PCR; TCRdb has only the in-frame clones, and not every one. The sample carries 72,000 or so clones, just over 90% recorded once. The V end lost 5 bases, the J end lost 7 bases, and 10 bases lay between the germline ends. Germline lookup yields CDR1 SGHNT and CDR2 YYREEE (reference sequence). CDR3 length equals 12 residues. No vitiligo treatment was given during the prior three months. Material for sequencing was blood. The sequence was obtained from a male donor with vitiligo. This chain joins TRBV5-4 and TRBJ2-1; D gene ambiguous. The CDR3 DNA sequence: TGTGCCAGCAGTTTTGCTAGGAATGAGCAGTTCTTC. Amino acid sequence: CASSFARNEQFF.